This T cell receptor (beta chain) came from a study of blood T cell repertoires in COVID-19. Study as a whole: COVID-19 samples from acute and convalescent phases originated in the United States, Italy and Spain. Nucleic acid was either cDNA or gDNA, and it came from T cells, B-cell-depleted T cells, or PBMCs.

The V end lost 0 bases, the J end lost 5 bases, and 10 bases lay between the germline ends. Per the germline V gene, CDR1 is SGHTA and CDR2 is FQGNSA. The CDR3 length is 14 residues. Original handling: It was from reference gene primer amplification that nucleated cell counts were estimated. Generated by immunoSEQ multiplex PCR, the TCRdb table keeps only in-frame clones and is missing some. From that table come the V and J calls and clone size; the DNA was used to work out D and trimming. The data show about 280,000 clones, roughly 86% seen once. The sample comprised peripheral blood. The V and J genes are TRBV7-2 and TRBJ2-5; D is perhaps TRBD2 (6 bases). The TCR sequence derives from a man in his late teens or twenties with active or convalescent COVID-19. The CDR3 sequence: CASSLARREETQYF. The CDR3 nucleotides read TGTGCCAGCAGCTTAGCACGCCGGGAGGAGACCCAGTACTTC.